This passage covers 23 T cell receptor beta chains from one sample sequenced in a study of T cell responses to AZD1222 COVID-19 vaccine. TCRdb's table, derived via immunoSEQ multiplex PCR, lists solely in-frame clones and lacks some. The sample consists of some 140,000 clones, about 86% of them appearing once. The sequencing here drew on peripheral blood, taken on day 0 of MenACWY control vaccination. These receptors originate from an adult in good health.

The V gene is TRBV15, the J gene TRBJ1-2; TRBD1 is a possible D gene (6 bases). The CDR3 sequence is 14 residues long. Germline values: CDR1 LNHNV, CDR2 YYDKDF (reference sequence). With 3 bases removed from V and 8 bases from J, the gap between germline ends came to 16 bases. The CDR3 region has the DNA TGTGCCACCAGCAGTAAAGGGGGGCCGGTGGGCTACACCTTC. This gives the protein CATSSKGGPVGYTF. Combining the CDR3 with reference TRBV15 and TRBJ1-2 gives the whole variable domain DAMVIQNPRYQVTQFGKPVTLSCSQTLNHNVMYWYQQKSSQAPKLLFHYYDKDFNNEADTPDNFQSRRPNTSFCFLDIRSPGLGDTAMYLCATSSKGGPVGYTFGSGTRLTVV.

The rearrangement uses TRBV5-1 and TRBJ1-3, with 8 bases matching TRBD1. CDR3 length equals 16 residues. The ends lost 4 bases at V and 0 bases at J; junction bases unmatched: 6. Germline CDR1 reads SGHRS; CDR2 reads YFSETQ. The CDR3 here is CASSGTGQSSGNTIYF. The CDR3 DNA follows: TGCGCCAGCAGCGGGACAGGACAGAGCTCTGGAAACACCATATATTTT. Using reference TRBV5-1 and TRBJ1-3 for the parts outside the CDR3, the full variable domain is KAGVTQTPRYLIKTRGQQVTLSCSPISGHRSVSWYQQTPGQGLQFLFEYFSETQRNKGNFPGRFSGRQFSNSRSEMNVSTLELGDSALYLCASSGTGQSSGNTIYFGEGSWLTVV.

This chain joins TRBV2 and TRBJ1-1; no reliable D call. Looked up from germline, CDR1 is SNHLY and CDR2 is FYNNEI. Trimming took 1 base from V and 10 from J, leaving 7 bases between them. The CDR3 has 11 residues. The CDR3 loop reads CASSEGQRAFF. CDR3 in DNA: TGTGCCAGCAGTGAAGGGCAGAGAGCTTTCTTT.

The CDR3 sequence: CASSLAWDRKGSGYTF. For the CDR3, the DNA is TGTGCCAGCAGCTTAGCGTGGGACAGGAAGGGGTCTGGCTACACCTTC. The rearrangement joins TRBV7-6 to TRBJ1-2; TRBD1 matches at 8 bases. CDR3 length equals 16 residues. Germline values: CDR1 SGHVS, CDR2 FNYEAQ. V trimming: 0 bases; J trimming: 7 bases; junction bases outside the gene matches: 10. Together with reference TRBV7-6 and TRBJ1-2, the CDR3 gives the full variable domain: GAGVSQSPRYKVTKRGQDVALRCDPISGHVSLYWYRQALGQGPEFLTYFNYEAQQDKSGLPNDRFSAERPEGSISTLTIQRTEQRDSAMYRCASSLAWDRKGSGYTFGSGTRLTVV.

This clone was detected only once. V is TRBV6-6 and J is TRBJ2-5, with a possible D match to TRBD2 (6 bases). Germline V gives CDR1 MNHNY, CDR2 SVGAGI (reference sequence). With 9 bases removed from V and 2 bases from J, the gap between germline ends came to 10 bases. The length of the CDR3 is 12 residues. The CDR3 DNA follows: TGTGCCAGTAGACTAGGACAAGAGACCCAGTACTTC. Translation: CASRLGQETQYF.

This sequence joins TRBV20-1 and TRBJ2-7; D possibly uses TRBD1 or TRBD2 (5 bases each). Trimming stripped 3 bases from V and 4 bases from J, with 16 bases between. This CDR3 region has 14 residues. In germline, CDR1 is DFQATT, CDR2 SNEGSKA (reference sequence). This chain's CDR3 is CSASRRTRRYEQYF. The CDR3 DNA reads TGCAGTGCTAGTCGTAGGACACGGAGGTACGAGCAGTACTTC.

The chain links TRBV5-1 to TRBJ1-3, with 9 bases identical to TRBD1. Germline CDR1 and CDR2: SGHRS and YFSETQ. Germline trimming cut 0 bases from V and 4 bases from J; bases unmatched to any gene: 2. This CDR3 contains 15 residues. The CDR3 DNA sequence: TGCGCCAGCAGCTTGGACGACAGGGGGGGAAACACCATATATTTT. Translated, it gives CASSLDDRGGNTIYF.

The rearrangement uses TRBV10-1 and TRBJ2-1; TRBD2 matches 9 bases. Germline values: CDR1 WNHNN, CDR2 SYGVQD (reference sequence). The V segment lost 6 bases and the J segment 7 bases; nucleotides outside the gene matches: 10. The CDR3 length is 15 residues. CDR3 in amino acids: CASSFGTSLDNEQFF. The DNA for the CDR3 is TGCGCCAGCAGCTTTGGGACTAGCCTGGATAATGAGCAGTTCTTC.

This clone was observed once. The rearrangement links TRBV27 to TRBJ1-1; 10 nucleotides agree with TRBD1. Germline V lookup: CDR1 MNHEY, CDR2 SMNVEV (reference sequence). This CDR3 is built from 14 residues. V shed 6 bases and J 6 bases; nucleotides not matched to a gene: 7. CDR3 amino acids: CASSDRDRGPEAFF. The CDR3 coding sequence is TGTGCCAGCAGCGATCGGGACAGGGGCCCTGAAGCTTTCTTT.

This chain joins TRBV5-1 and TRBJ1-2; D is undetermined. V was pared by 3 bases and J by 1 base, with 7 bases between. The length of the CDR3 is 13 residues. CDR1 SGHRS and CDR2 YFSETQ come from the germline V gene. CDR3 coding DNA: TGCGCCAGCAGCTCCGGCAGTAACTATGGCTACACCTTC. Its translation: CASSSGSNYGYTF.

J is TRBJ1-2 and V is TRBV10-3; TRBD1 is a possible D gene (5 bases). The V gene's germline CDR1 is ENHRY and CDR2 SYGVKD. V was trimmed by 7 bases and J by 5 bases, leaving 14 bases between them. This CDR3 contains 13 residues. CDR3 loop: CAIKMAGLYGYTF. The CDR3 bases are TGTGCCATCAAAATGGCGGGACTTTATGGCTACACCTTC.

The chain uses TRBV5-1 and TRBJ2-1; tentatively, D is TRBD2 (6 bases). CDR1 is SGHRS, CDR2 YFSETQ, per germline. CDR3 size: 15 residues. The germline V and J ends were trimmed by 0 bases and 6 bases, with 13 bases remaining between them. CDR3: CASSLDNGRGNEQFF. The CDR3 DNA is TGCGCCAGCAGCTTGGATAACGGGAGAGGCAATGAGCAGTTCTTC.

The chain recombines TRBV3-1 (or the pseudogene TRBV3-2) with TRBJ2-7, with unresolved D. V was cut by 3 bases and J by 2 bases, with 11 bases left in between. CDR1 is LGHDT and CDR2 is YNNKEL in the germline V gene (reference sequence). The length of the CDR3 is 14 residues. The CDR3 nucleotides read TGTGCCAGCAGCCATCCGGAGCGTCCCTACGAGCAGTACGTC. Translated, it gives CASSHPERPYEQYV.

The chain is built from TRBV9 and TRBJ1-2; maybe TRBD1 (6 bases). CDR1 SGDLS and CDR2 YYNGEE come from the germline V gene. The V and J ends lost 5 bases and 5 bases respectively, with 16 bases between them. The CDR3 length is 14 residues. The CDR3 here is CASSDGGGWYGYTF. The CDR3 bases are TGTGCCAGCAGTGACGGTGGGGGCTGGTATGGCTACACCTTC.

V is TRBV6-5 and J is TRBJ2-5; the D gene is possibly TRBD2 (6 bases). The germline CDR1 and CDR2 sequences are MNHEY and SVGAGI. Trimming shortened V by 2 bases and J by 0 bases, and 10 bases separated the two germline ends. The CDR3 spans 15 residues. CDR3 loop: CASSYGRQDQETQYF. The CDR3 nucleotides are TGTGCCAGCAGTTACGGGAGGCAGGACCAAGAGACCCAGTACTTC.

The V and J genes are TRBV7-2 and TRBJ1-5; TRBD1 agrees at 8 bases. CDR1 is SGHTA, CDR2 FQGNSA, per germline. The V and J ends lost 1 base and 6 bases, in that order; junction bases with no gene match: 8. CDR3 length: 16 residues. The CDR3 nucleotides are TGTGCCAGCAGCTTAGGGGGGACAGGTAAGAGTCAGCCCCAGCATTTT. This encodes CASSLGGTGKSQPQHF. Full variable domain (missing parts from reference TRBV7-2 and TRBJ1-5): GAGVSQSPSNKVTEKGKDVELRCDPISGHTALYWYRQSLGQGLEFLIYFQGNSAPDKSGLPSDRFSAERTGGSVSTLTIQRTQQEDSAVYLCASSLGGTGKSQPQHFGDGTRLSIL.

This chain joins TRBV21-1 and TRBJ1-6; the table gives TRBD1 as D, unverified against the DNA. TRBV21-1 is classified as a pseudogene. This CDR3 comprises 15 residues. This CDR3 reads CASSGQGAKDSPLHF. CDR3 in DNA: TGTGCCAGCAGCGGACAGGGGGCGAAGGATTCACCCCTCCACTTT.

The CDR3 DNA reads as TGTGCCAGCAGACTAGCGGGGGGAACGAACACCGGGGAGCTGTTTTTT. Its translation is CASRLAGGTNTGELFF. V usage is TRBV7-2 and J usage is TRBJ2-2; 12 bases align to TRBD2. The CDR3 covers 16 residues. V dropped 6 bases and J dropped 0; count of bases not matched to a gene: 2. Germline CDR1 is SGHTA and CDR2 is FQGNSA.

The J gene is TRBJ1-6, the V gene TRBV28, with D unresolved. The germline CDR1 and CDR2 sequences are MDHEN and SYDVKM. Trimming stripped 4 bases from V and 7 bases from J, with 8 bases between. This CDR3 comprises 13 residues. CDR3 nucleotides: TGTGCCAGCAGTTCAGACGGAAATTCACCCCTCCACTTT. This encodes CASSSDGNSPLHF.

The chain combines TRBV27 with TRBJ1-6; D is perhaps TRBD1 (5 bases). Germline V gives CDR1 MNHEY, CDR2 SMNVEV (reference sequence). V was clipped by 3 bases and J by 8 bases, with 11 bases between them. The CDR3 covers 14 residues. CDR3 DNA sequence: TGTGCCAGCAGTTTTTCACGGGGGGATTCACCCCTCCACTTT. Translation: CASSFSRGDSPLHF.

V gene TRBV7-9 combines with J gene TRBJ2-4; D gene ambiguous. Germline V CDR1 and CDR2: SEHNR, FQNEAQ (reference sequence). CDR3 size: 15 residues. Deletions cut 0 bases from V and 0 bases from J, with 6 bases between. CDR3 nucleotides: TGTGCCAGCAGCTTAGCTGTGCTAGCCAAAAACATTCAGTACTTC. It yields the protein CASSLAVLAKNIQYF.

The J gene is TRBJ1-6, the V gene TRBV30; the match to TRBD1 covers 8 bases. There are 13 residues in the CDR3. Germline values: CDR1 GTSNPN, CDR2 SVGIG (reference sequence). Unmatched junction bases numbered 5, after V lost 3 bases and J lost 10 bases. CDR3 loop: CAWRTGVGSPLHF. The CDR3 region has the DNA TGTGCCTGGAGGACAGGGGTCGGGTCACCCCTCCACTTT.

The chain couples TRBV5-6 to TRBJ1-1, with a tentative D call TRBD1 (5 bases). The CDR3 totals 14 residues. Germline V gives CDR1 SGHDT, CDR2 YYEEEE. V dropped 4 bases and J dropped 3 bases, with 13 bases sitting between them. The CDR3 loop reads CASSHRRGDTEAFF. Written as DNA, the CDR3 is TGTGCCAGCAGCCATCGGCGGGGGGACACTGAAGCTTTCTTT.